These 19 T cell receptor beta chains came from one sample sequenced in a study of blood T cell repertoires in COVID-19. TCRdb's copy holds only in-frame clones and misses some; the assay was immunoSEQ multiplex PCR. The table has about 180,000 clones, roughly 88% seen once. Sequencing input: peripheral blood. The receptors originated from a woman aged 25 to 39 with acute or convalescent COVID-19.

The V and J genes are TRBV29-1 and TRBJ2-7, with TRBD1 as a possible D gene (5 bases). Trimming stripped 5 bases from V and 4 bases from J, with 15 bases between. CDR1 is SQVTM, CDR2 ANQGSEA, per germline. This CDR3 is 13 amino acids long. CDR3 sequence: CSVTGSLRYEQYF. The CDR3, as DNA: TGCAGCGTTACAGGTTCTCTCCGTTACGAGCAGTACTTC.

The chain recombines TRBV27 with TRBJ1-5; unclear D gene. V dropped 0 bases and J dropped 1 base, with 4 bases sitting between them. Germline CDR1 reads MNHEY; CDR2 reads SMNVEV (reference sequence). The CDR3 sequence is 14 residues long. For the CDR3, the DNA is TGTGCCAGCAGTTTATCGACAAGCAATCAGCCCCAGCATTTT. Translation: CASSLSTSNQPQHF.

This rearrangement joins TRBV7-2 to TRBJ1-3, with D possibly TRBD1 on 5 matching bases. CDR3 length equals 14 residues. The germline V gene encodes CDR1 SGHTA and CDR2 FQGNSA. With 5 bases removed from V and 4 bases from J, the gap between germline ends came to 12 bases. The CDR3 spells CASSPQGAGNTIYF. The CDR3 DNA sequence: TGTGCCAGCAGCCCCCAAGGGGCAGGAAACACCATATATTTT.

This clone has a handful of counts. The chain is built from TRBV6-5 and TRBJ1-1; D remains unclear. Trimming pared 8 bases from V and 1 base from J, leaving 14 bases between. CDR1 is MNHEY and CDR2 is SVGAGI in the germline V gene. The CDR3 loop spans 14 amino acids. The CDR3 DNA reads TGTGCCAGCCGCGGGGTCGGAAAGAACACTGAAGCTTTCTTT. Translated, it gives CASRGVGKNTEAFF.

This chain links TRBV5-4 with TRBJ2-7; D may be TRBD2 (5 bases). The CDR3 is 14 residues long. V lost 4 bases and J lost 0, with 11 bases in between. Germline loops: CDR1 SGHNT, CDR2 YYREEE (reference sequence). Here the CDR3 DNA reads TGTGCCAGCAGCCCTAGCCCACTCTCCTACGAGCAGTACTTC. Its translation: CASSPSPLSYEQYF.

V is TRBV2 and J is TRBJ1-5, with a tentative D call TRBD1 (6 bases). This CDR3 is 17 amino acids long. V shed 6 bases and J shed 0 bases, with 18 bases lying between them. Germline CDR1 and CDR2: SNHLY and FYNNEI. CDR3 coding DNA: TGTGCCAGCAGACCCGGGACAACTCCTTATAGCAATCAGCCCCAGCATTTT. Protein: CASRPGTTPYSNQPQHF. Filled out from reference TRBV2 and TRBJ1-5, the complete variable domain reads EPEVTQTPSHQVTQMGQEVILRCVPISNHLYFYWYRQILGQKVEFLVSFYNNEISEKSEIFDDQFSVERPDGSNFTLKIRSTKLEDSAMYFCASRPGTTPYSNQPQHFGDGTRLSIL.

The chain combines TRBV28 with TRBJ1-1; D may be TRBD1 (6 bases). Germline V gene lookup returns CDR1 MDHEN and CDR2 SYDVKM. V was trimmed by 6 bases and J by 7 bases, leaving 24 bases between them. CDR3 length equals 16 residues. DNA for the CDR3: TGTGCCAGCAGCACGGCACTCGTGGGGGCCCCGGGTGAAGCTTTCTTT. It yields the protein CASSTALVGAPGEAFF.

This chain connects TRBV28 to TRBJ2-1, with TRBD2 matching 10 bases. CDR1 and CDR2 (germline): MDHEN, SYDVKM. The CDR3 is 15 residues long. V lost 10 bases, J lost 9 bases, and 15 bases stayed unmatched. The CDR3 reads CATCPWTSGMSEQFF. The CDR3 coding sequence is TGTGCCACCTGTCCATGGACTAGCGGTATGAGTGAGCAGTTCTTC. The variable domain in full, completed from reference TRBV28 and TRBJ2-1, reads DVKVTQSSRYLVKRTGEKVFLECVQDMDHENMFWYRQDPGLGLRLIYFSYDVKMKEKGDIPEGYSVSREKKERFSLILESASTNQTSMYLCATCPWTSGMSEQFFGPGTRLTVL.

The chain links TRBV15 to TRBJ2-1; 9 bases are a match to TRBD1. CDR1 and CDR2 from the germline V gene are LNHNV and YYDKDF (reference sequence). The CDR3 length is 15 residues. The V and J ends lost 5 bases and 4 bases, in that order; junction bases with no gene match: 6. The CDR3 bases are TGTGCCACCAGCCCGGACAGGGGCCGATACAATGAGCAGTTCTTC. This sequence encodes CATSPDRGRYNEQFF.

The rearrangement links TRBV7-9 to TRBJ2-7; weak D call: TRBD1 (5 bases). This CDR3 contains 13 residues. CDR1 SEHNR and CDR2 FQNEAQ come from the germline V gene (reference sequence). V lost 5 bases to trimming and J lost 2 bases, with 10 bases between them. Written as DNA, the CDR3 is TGTGCCAGCAGCACCGACAGAGCCTACGAGCAGTACTTC. This encodes CASSTDRAYEQYF.

This clone came up once. The V call is TRBV9, the J call TRBJ2-5; maybe TRBD1 (7 bases). The germline V gene has CDR1 SGDLS and CDR2 YYNGEE. This CDR3 region has 14 residues. V lost 0 bases and J lost 5, with 11 bases in between. CDR3 amino acids: CASSVVGGQETQYF. CDR3 DNA sequence: TGTGCCAGCAGCGTAGTCGGGGGACAGGAGACCCAGTACTTC.

The rearrangement links TRBV6-1 to TRBJ2-7; 7 bases align to TRBD1. CDR1 and CDR2 (germline): MNHNS, SASEGT. After removal of 0 bases from V and 4 bases from J, the junction contained 9 bases not matched to a gene. This CDR3 comprises 16 residues. CDR3: CASSEAQGVRRYEQYF. CDR3 nucleotide sequence: TGTGCCAGCAGTGAAGCGCAGGGGGTGAGGCGTTACGAGCAGTACTTC.

This sequence joins TRBV11-3 and TRBJ2-7; D might be TRBD2 (5 bases). V lost 2 bases and J 3 bases, leaving 20 bases between the germline ends. CDR1 is SGHNT and CDR2 is YENEEA in the germline V gene. This CDR3 has 17 amino acids. The CDR3 loop reads CASSLTFGGQYLYEQYF. The CDR3 DNA reads TGTGCCAGCAGCTTAACATTTGGCGGGCAGTATCTCTACGAGCAGTACTTC.

The CDR3 bases are TGTGCCTGGAGTGTAATTGGGACAGGGACGCGCTACACCTTC. Protein sequence: CAWSVIGTGTRYTF. The V and J genes are TRBV30 and TRBJ1-2, with 9 positions matching TRBD1. The CDR3 consists of 14 residues. In germline, CDR1 is GTSNPN, CDR2 SVGIG (reference sequence). V shed 0 bases and J 9 bases; nucleotides not matched to a gene: 8.

CDR3 residues: CAGFSGDTIYF. The DNA for the CDR3 is TGTGCCGGGTTTTCGGGGGACACCATATATTTT. The rearrangement links TRBV12-3 or TRBV12-4 to TRBJ1-3; D perhaps matches TRBD1 (5 bases). Trimming stripped 11 bases from V and 8 bases from J, with 13 bases between. CDR3 length equals 11 residues.

The genes are TRBV12-3 or TRBV12-4 and TRBJ1-6; possibly TRBD1 for D (6 bases). The CDR3 sequence is 12 residues long. Trimming shortened V by 7 bases and J by 8 bases, and 9 bases separated the two germline ends. CDR3 sequence (DNA): TGTGCCAGCACCAGGGGATATTCACCCCTCCACTTT. This sequence encodes CASTRGYSPLHF.

This clone showed up just once. The chain links TRBV2 to TRBJ2-5, with D hard to call. Germline lookup yields CDR1 SNHLY and CDR2 FYNNEI. With 6 bases removed from V and 4 bases from J, the gap between germline ends came to 6 bases. CDR3 length: 11 amino acids. CDR3 in amino acids: CASSLGETQYF. CDR3 DNA: TGTGCCAGCAGCCTCGGAGAGACCCAGTACTTC.

This clone was seen a handful of times. This chain uses TRBV5-1 with TRBJ2-5, with 11 bases that match TRBD2. The CDR3 has 14 residues. The ends lost 7 bases at V and 1 base at J; junction bases unmatched: 3. Germline CDR1 and CDR2: SGHRS and YFSETQ. CDR3 DNA sequence: TGCGCCAGCGGAGGACTAGCGGGCCAAGAGACCCAGTACTTC. Protein product: CASGGLAGQETQYF.

V is TRBV7-2 and J is TRBJ1-1; 8 bases agree with TRBD1. The CDR3 length is 11 residues. Germline V gene sequence: CDR1 SGHTA, CDR2 FQGNSA. After removal of 2 bases from V and 12 bases from J, the junction contained 2 bases not matched to a gene. The CDR3: CASSLQGASFF. DNA for the CDR3: TGTGCCAGCAGCTTACAGGGGGCTTCTTTCTTT.